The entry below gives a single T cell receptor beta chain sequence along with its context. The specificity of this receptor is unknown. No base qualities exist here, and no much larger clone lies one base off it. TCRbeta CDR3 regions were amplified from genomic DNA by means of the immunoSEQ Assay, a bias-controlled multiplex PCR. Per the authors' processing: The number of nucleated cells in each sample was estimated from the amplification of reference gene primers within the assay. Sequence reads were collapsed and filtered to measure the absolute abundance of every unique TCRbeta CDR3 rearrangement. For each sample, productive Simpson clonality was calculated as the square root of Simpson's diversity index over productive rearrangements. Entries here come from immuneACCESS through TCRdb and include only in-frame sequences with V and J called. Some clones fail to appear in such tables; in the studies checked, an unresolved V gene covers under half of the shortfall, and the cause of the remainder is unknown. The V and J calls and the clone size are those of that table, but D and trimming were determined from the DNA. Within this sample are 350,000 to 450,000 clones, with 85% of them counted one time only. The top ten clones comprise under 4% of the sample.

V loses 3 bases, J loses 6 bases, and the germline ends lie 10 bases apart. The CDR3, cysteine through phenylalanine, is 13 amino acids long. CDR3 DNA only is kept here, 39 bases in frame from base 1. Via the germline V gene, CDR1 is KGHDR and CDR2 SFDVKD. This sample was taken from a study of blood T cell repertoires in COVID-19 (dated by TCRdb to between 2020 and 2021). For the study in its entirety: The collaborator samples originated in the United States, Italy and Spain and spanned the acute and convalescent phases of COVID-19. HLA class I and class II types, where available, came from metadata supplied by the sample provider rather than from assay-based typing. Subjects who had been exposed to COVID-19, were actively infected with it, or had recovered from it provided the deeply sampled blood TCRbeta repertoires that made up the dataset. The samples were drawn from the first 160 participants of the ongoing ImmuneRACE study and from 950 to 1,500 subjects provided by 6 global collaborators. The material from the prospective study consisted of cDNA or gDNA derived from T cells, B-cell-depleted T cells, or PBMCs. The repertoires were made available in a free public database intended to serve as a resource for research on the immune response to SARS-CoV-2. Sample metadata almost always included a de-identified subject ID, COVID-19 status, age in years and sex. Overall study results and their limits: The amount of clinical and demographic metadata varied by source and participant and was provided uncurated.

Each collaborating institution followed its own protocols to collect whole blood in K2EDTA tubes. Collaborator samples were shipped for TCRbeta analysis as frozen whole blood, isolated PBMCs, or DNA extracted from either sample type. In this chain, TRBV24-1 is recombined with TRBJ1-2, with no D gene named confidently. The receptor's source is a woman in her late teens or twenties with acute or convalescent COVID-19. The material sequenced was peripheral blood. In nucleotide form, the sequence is TGTGCCACCAGTGATGGGTACGGGGATGGCTACACCTTC. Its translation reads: CATSDGYGDGYTF.